A single sample is the source of the 13 T cell receptor beta chains below, sequenced in a study of blood T cell repertoires in COVID-19. Clones were read by immunoSEQ multiplex PCR, and TCRdb kept only the in-frame ones, dropping some. The table lists some 150,000 clones, approximately 92% of them singletons. The specimen sequenced was peripheral blood. All receptors come from an older woman with active COVID-19.

This clone appeared a few times. The chain couples TRBV7-3 to TRBJ1-3, with D perhaps matching TRBD1 (6 bases). Trimming took off 2 bases at V and 2 bases at J, with 10 bases between the two ends. This CDR3 spans 15 amino acids. Germline CDR1 SGHTA, CDR2 FQGTGA. Written as DNA, the CDR3 is TGTGCCAGCAGCTTAGGTGGGACAACTGGAAACACCATATATTTT. Translation: CASSLGGTTGNTIYF. Full variable domain (remainder filled in from reference TRBV7-3 and TRBJ1-3): GAGVSQTPSNKVTEKGKYVELRCDPISGHTALYWYRQSLGQGPEFLIYFQGTGAADDSGLPNDRFFAVRPEGSVSTLKIQRTERGDSAVYLCASSLGGTTGNTIYFGEGSWLTVV.

The rearrangement uses TRBV5-1 and TRBJ1-2; TRBD1 aligns across 9 bases. V lost 3 bases and J lost 5; bases outside the gene matches: 5. Germline assignment: CDR1 SGHRS and CDR2 YFSETQ. The CDR3 has 14 amino acids. For the CDR3, the DNA is TGCGCCAGCAGCTCGGGACAGGGAGCATATGGCTACACCTTC. Protein sequence: CASSSGQGAYGYTF.

The chain has TRBV28 and TRBJ2-5; no clear D gene. V dropped 7 bases and J dropped 9 bases, with 15 bases sitting between them. This CDR3 contains 12 residues. From germline, CDR1 is MDHEN and CDR2 SYDVKM. The CDR3 DNA reads TGTGCCAGCACCTCTAACCGGGTCTCCCAGTACTTC. Encoded protein: CASTSNRVSQYF. The complete variable domain, with remaining parts taken from reference TRBV28 and TRBJ2-5, reads DVKVTQSSRYLVKRTGEKVFLECVQDMDHENMFWYRQDPGLGLRLIYFSYDVKMKEKGDIPEGYSVSREKKERFSLILESASTNQTSMYLCASTSNRVSQYFGPGTRLLVL.

The V and J genes are TRBV7-9 and TRBJ2-1; 14 nucleotides agree with TRBD2. J was trimmed by 10 bases and V by 5 bases; bases with no gene match: 4. The length of the CDR3 is 14 residues. The germline V gene encodes CDR1 SEHNR and CDR2 FQNEAQ (reference sequence). The CDR3 sequence: CASSPGLAGVEQFF. CDR3 coding DNA: TGTGCCAGCAGCCCGGGACTAGCGGGAGTGGAGCAGTTCTTC. Supplemented by reference TRBV7-9 and TRBJ2-1, the full variable domain reads DTGVSQNPRHKITKRGQNVTFRCDPISEHNRLYWYRQTLGQGPEFLTYFQNEAQLEKSRLLSDRFSAERPKGSFSTLEIQRTEQGDSAMYLCASSPGLAGVEQFFGPGTRLTVL.

The chain carries TRBV7-3 and TRBJ2-1, with a tentative D call TRBD2 (6 bases). V lost 4 bases, J lost 3 bases, and 10 bases lay in between. CDR3 length equals 14 residues. Germline CDR1 SGHTA, CDR2 FQGTGA. The CDR3 sequence: CASSSTGLYNEQFF. The CDR3 DNA is TGTGCCAGCAGCTCCACGGGACTCTACAATGAGCAGTTCTTC.

The rearrangement joins TRBV6-5 to TRBJ1-1, with 11 bases identical to TRBD1. This CDR3 has 13 residues. From germline, CDR1 is MNHEY and CDR2 SVGAGI. V lost 8 bases and J lost 5; bases outside the gene matches: 4. CDR3: CASLGQGATEAFF. CDR3 in DNA: TGTGCCAGCCTTGGACAGGGGGCAACTGAAGCTTTCTTT.

The chain carries TRBV7-2 and TRBJ2-5, with a possible D match to TRBD2 (5 bases). The germline CDR1 and CDR2 sequences are SGHTA and FQGNSA. Trimming cost V 4 bases and J 5 bases, with 5 bases left between them. The CDR3 is made up of 11 amino acids. The CDR3 region has the DNA TGTGCCAGCAGCTGGGAGGAGACCCAGTACTTC. This encodes CASSWEETQYF. Drawing the rest from reference TRBV7-2 and TRBJ2-5, the complete variable domain is GAGVSQSPSNKVTEKGKDVELRCDPISGHTALYWYRQSLGQGLEFLIYFQGNSAPDKSGLPSDRFSAERTGGSVSTLTIQRTQQEDSAVYLCASSWEETQYFGPGTRLLVL.

V is TRBV5-1 and J is TRBJ2-3, with D perhaps TRBD1 (6 bases). Germline loops: CDR1 SGHRS, CDR2 YFSETQ. The CDR3 runs to 16 residues. V dropped 4 bases and J dropped 2 bases, with 17 bases sitting between them. The CDR3 here is CASSRGQVGATDTQYF. The CDR3 DNA sequence: TGCGCCAGCAGCCGAGGGCAGGTGGGGGCCACAGATACGCAGTATTTT.

The chain joins TRBV19 to TRBJ2-1; TRBD2 matches 9 bases. Trimming cost V 3 bases and J 5 bases; bases outside gene matches: 5. The CDR3 is made up of 15 amino acids. CDR1 is LNHDA and CDR2 is SQIVND in the germline V gene (reference sequence). The CDR3 here is CASSIWLAGNNEQFF. The DNA for the CDR3 is TGTGCCAGTAGTATTTGGCTAGCGGGAAACAATGAGCAGTTCTTC.

CDR3 DNA sequence: TGTGCCAGCAGCGCCCTCACTAGCGGGAGGGGCGATGAGCAGTTCTTC. Translation gives CASSALTSGRGDEQFF. The chain combines TRBV7-9 with TRBJ2-1; 13 bases align to TRBD2. Germline values: CDR1 SEHNR, CDR2 FQNEAQ (reference sequence). This CDR3 is built from 16 residues. V lost 5 bases and J lost 8; bases outside the gene matches: 9.

V gene TRBV19 combines with J gene TRBJ1-5; TRBD1 matches at 8 bases. The CDR3 runs 13 residues. With 10 bases clipped from V and 2 bases from J, the junction kept 4 bases outside the gene matches. The V gene's germline CDR1 is LNHDA and CDR2 SQIVND (reference sequence). The CDR3 DNA is TGTGCCATTCAACAGGGGGGCAATCAGCCCCAGCATTTT. This translates into CAIQQGGNQPQHF.

V usage is TRBV28 and J usage is TRBJ1-1, with D perhaps TRBD1 (6 bases). Germline CDR1 reads MDHEN; CDR2 reads SYDVKM. This CDR3 is built from 15 residues. V was pared by 7 bases and J by 2 bases, with 17 bases between. In nucleotides, the CDR3 is TGTGCCAGCATCCTTGACCCGGGACATAACACTGAAGCTTTCTTT. As protein: CASILDPGHNTEAFF.

The chain has TRBV4-3 and TRBJ2-3, with D possibly TRBD1 on 6 matching bases. Between the trimmed V and J ends, which lost 3 bases and 6 bases, there was a span of 16 bases. The CDR3 is 15 amino acids. Germline V lookup: CDR1 LGHNA, CDR2 YSLEER. The CDR3 DNA follows: TGCGCCAGCAGCCAGAACAGGGCATCGGGCGATACGCAGTATTTT. As protein: CASSQNRASGDTQYF.